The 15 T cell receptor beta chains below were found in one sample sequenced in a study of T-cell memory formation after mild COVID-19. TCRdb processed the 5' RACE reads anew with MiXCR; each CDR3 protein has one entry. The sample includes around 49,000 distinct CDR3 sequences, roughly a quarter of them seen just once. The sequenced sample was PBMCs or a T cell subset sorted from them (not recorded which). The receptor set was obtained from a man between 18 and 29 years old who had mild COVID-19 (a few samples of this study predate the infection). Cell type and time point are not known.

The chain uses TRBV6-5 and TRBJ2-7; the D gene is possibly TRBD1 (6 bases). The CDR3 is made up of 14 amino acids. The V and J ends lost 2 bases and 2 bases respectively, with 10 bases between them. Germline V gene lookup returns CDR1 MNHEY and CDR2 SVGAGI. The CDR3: CASSYGPGAYEQYF. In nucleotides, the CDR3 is TGTGCCAGCAGTTACGGCCCAGGGGCCTACGAGCAGTACTTC.

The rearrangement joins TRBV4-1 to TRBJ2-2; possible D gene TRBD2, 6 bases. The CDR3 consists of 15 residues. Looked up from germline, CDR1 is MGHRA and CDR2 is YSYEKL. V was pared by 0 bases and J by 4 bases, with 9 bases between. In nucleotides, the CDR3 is TGCGCCAGCAGCCAAGAGATTAGCGGCACCGGGGAGCTGTTTTTT. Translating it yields CASSQEISGTGELFF.

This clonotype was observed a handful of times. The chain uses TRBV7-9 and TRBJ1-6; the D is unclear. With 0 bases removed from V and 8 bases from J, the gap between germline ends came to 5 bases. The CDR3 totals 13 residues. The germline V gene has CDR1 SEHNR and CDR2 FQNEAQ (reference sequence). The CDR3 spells CASSLAADSPLHF. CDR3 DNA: TGTGCCAGCAGCTTAGCCGCGGATTCACCCCTCCACTTT.

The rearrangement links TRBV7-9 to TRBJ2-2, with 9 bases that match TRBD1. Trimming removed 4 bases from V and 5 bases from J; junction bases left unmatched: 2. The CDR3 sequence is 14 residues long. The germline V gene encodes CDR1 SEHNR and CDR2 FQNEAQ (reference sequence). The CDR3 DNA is TGTGCCAGCAGCTGGGACAGGGAAACCGGGGAGCTGTTTTTT. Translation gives CASSWDRETGELFF.

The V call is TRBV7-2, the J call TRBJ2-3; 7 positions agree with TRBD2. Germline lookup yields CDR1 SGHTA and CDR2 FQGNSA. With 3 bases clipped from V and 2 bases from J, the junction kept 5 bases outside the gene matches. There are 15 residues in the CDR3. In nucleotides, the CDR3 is TGTGCCAGCAGCTTTGGGACTATCAACACAGATACGCAGTATTTT. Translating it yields CASSFGTINTDTQYF.

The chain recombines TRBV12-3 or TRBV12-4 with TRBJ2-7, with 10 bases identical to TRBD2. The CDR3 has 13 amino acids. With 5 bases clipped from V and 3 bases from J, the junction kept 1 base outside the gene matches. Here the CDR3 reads CASSGLAVYEQYF. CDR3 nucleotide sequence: TGTGCCAGCAGTGGACTAGCGGTCTACGAGCAGTACTTC.

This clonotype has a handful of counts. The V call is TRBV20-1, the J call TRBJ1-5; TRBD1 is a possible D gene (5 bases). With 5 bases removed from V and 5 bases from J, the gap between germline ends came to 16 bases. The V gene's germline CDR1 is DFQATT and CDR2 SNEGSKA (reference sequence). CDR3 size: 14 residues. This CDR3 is CSARVTTAYQPQHF. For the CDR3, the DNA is TGCAGTGCTCGCGTGACGACAGCCTATCAGCCCCAGCATTTT.

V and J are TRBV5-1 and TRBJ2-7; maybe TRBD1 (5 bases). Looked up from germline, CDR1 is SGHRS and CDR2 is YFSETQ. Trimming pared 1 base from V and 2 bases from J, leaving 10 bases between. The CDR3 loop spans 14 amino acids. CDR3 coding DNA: TGCGCCAGCAGCTTGTGGGGCAGTACCTACGAGCAGTACGTC. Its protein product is CASSLWGSTYEQYV.

In DNA form, the CDR3 reads TGTGCCAGCCGCTCGTTCGGGACGGCCCCCTATGGCTACACCTTC. This translates into CASRSFGTAPYGYTF. This chain uses TRBV11-2 with TRBJ1-2, with D perhaps TRBD1 (5 bases). Trimming cost V 8 bases and J 4 bases, with 20 bases left between them. CDR1 is SGHAT and CDR2 is FQNNGV in the germline V gene. There are 15 residues in the CDR3. The whole variable domain, filled in from reference TRBV11-2 and TRBJ1-2, reads EAGVAQSPRYKIIEKRQSVAFWCNPISGHATLYWYQQILGQGPKLLIQFQNNGVVDDSQLPKDRFSAERLKGVDSTLKIQPAKLEDSAVYLCASRSFGTAPYGYTFGSGTRLTVV.

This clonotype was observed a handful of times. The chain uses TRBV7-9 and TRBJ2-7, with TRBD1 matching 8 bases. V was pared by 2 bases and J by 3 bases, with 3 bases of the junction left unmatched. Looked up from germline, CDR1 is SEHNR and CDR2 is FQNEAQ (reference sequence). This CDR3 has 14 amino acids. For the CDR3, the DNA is TGTGCCAGCAGCTTATCGACAGGGGACTACGAGCAGTACTTC. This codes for CASSLSTGDYEQYF.

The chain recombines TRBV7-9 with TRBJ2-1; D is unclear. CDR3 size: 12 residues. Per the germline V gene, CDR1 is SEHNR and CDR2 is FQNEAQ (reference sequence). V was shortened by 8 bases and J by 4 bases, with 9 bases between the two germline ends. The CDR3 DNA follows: TGTGCCAGCCACGCGGCTTACAATGAGCAGTTCTTC. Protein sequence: CASHAAYNEQFF.

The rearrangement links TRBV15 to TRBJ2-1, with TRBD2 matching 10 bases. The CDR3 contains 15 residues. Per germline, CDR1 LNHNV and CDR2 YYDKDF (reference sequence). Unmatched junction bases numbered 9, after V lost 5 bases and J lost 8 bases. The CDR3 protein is CATSLQSGGAHEQFF. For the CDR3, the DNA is TGTGCCACCAGCCTGCAGAGCGGGGGGGCCCATGAGCAGTTCTTC.

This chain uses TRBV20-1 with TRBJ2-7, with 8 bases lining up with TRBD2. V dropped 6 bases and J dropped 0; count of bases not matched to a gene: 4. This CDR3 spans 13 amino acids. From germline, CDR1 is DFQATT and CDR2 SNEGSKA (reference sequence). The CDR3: CSARGAPSYEQYF. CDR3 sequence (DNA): TGCAGTGCGCGGGGGGCCCCCTCCTACGAGCAGTACTTC.

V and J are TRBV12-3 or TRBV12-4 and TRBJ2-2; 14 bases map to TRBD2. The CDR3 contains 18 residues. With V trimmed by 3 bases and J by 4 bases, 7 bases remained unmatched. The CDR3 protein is CASSLSTSGGVITGELFF. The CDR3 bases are TGTGCCAGCAGTTTGTCGACTAGCGGGGGGGTAATCACCGGGGAGCTGTTTTTT.

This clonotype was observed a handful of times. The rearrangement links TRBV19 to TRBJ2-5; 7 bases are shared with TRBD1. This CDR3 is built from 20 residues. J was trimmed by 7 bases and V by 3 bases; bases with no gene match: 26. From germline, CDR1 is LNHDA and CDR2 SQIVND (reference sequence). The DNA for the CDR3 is TGTGCCAGTAGTATCACCGGGACAGAGTATCCAAGGGTGGCGGTAAGGACCCAGTACTTC. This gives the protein CASSITGTEYPRVAVRTQYF.